This T cell receptor beta chain is drawn from a study of T cell clones after liver transplantation. About the research overall: Samples came from ITN030ST, which attempted immunosuppression withdrawal within 2 years of liver transplantation. TCRbeta sequencing after a pre-transplant mixed lymphocyte reaction identified graft-donor-reactive clones, later tracked in post-transplant blood.

Trimming cost V 1 base and J 4 bases; bases outside gene matches: 4. The CDR3 is made up of 15 amino acids. Germline V gene lookup returns CDR1 SGHVS and CDR2 FNYEAQ. On this clone: Its antigen is not identified.

Findings and limits, study-wide: Graft donor-reactive T cells possibly entered the graft instead of undergoing deletion.

The assay was immunoSEQ multiplex PCR, and TCRdb's table has in-frame clones only and misses some. The table has roughly 80,000 clones, around 78% seen once; the top ten hold less than 3.5%. The V gene is TRBV7-6, the J gene TRBJ2-1, with 7 positions matching TRBD2. Sequenced here: CD4+ T cells from blood, sampled at the 22-month timepoint. The origin of this receptor is a human patient who received a liver transplant. A share of the T cells may be of graft donor origin. The CDR3 protein is CASSLGSGGYNEQFF. The CDR3 DNA follows: TGTGCCAGCAGCTTAGGCTCGGGGGGATACAATGAGCAGTTCTTC.